The 29 T cell receptor beta chains given below trace back to one sample, sequenced in a study of blood T cell repertoires in COVID-19. Produced via immunoSEQ multiplex PCR; TCRdb's table is partial and in-frame only. The table shows some 120,000 clones, with around four fifths occurring only once. The sequenced material came from peripheral blood. Every receptor here comes from a man aged 30 to 39 with acute or convalescent COVID-19.

This chain joins TRBV27 and TRBJ1-3, with a tentative D call TRBD1 (6 bases). CDR1 MNHEY and CDR2 SMNVEV come from the germline V gene (reference sequence). This CDR3 has 13 residues. Trimming shortened V by 3 bases and J by 8 bases, and 11 bases separated the two germline ends. The CDR3 protein is CASSFLGGDTIYF. The CDR3 DNA reads as TGTGCCAGCAGTTTCTTAGGGGGAGACACCATATATTTT.

This clone was recorded only once. V gene TRBV21-1 combines with J gene TRBJ2-1; the DNA was not used to check the table's D call, TRBD2. TRBV21-1 is labeled a pseudogene. This CDR3 is built from 16 residues. CDR3 DNA sequence: TGTGCCAGCAGCATGAGATGGGGACTAGCGGGAATCGGGCAGTTCTTC. As protein: CASSMRWGLAGIGQFF.

This clone was seen more than once but under ten times. The chain is built from TRBV12-3 or TRBV12-4 and TRBJ1-6; possible D gene TRBD1, 6 bases. V dropped 10 bases and J dropped 7 bases, with 14 bases sitting between them. This CDR3 is 13 amino acids long. CDR3 sequence (DNA): TGTGCCACCGCTAGACAGGAGAATTCACCCCTCCACTTT. This sequence encodes CATARQENSPLHF.

This rearrangement joins TRBV18 to TRBJ2-5; D is undetermined. Germline V CDR1 and CDR2: KGHSH, LQKENI. The CDR3 runs 16 residues. The V end was cut by 1 base, the J end by 3 bases, with 15 bases between. In DNA form, the CDR3 reads TGTGCCAGCTCACCACGGGCCAGCATGAGTGAAGAGACCCAGTACTTC. As protein: CASSPRASMSEETQYF.

The rearrangement joins TRBV7-3 to TRBJ1-1; D is uncertain. CDR1 and CDR2 from the germline V gene are SGHTA and FQGTGA. This CDR3 contains 13 residues. Deletions cut 3 bases from V and 0 bases from J, with 5 bases between. The CDR3 DNA reads TGTGCCAGCAGCTTTACAGTGAACACTGAAGCTTTCTTT. It specifies CASSFTVNTEAFF.

This clone has ten or more counts. This chain links TRBV6-2 or TRBV6-3 with TRBJ2-1, with 12 nucleotides matching TRBD2. Germline values: CDR1 MNHEY, CDR2 SVGEGT. The CDR3 has 21 amino acids. V lost 5 bases to trimming and J lost 0 bases; unmatched junction nucleotides: 17. The CDR3 DNA reads as TGTGCCAGCAGTACCCCACTAGCGGGGGGTTCTTTAAAAAGCTCCTACAATGAGCAGTTCTTC. It translates to CASSTPLAGGSLKSSYNEQFF.

The chain joins TRBV14 to TRBJ2-1; 9 bases fit TRBD2. The CDR3 extends over 17 amino acids. The germline V gene encodes CDR1 SGHDN and CDR2 FVKESK. V lost 0 bases and J lost 0; bases outside the gene matches: 3. DNA of the CDR3: TGTGCCAGCAGCCAAGAGCTAGCGGGGCACTCCTACAATGAGCAGTTCTTC. Protein: CASSQELAGHSYNEQFF. Drawing the rest from reference TRBV14 and TRBJ2-1, the complete variable domain is EAGVTQFPSHSVIEKGQTVTLRCDPISGHDNLYWYRRVMGKEIKFLLHFVKESKQDESGMPNNRFLAERTGGTYSTLKVQPAELEDSGVYFCASSQELAGHSYNEQFFGPGTRLTVL.

This clone is a singleton in its sample. The chain joins TRBV27 to TRBJ1-2; no reliable D call. The ends were cut back, 6 bases at V and 7 bases at J, with 15 bases in the middle. This CDR3 has 13 residues. Looked up from germline, CDR1 is MNHEY and CDR2 is SMNVEV (reference sequence). CDR3 loop: CASRSWVGSGYTF. Here the CDR3 DNA reads TGTGCCAGCAGGTCCTGGGTGGGCTCTGGCTACACCTTC.

This clone showed up just once. J is TRBJ2-7 and V is TRBV5-8; 10 bases map to TRBD1. V dropped 3 bases and J dropped 6; count of bases not matched to a gene: 0. CDR3 size: 12 residues. Germline V gives CDR1 SGHTS, CDR2 YDEGEE. CDR3 DNA sequence: TGTGCCAGCAGCTGGGACAGGGGCGAGCAGTACGTC. It encodes CASSWDRGEQYV.

V usage is TRBV2 and J usage is TRBJ2-5; 11 bases map to TRBD2. Germline-derived CDR1 and CDR2 are SNHLY and FYNNEI. This CDR3 contains 18 residues. Trimming cost V 2 bases and J 1 base; bases outside gene matches: 9. CDR3 DNA: TGTGCCAGCAGTGAATTCTTCGGGACTAGCGGAGCCCAAGAGACCCAGTACTTC. It yields the protein CASSEFFGTSGAQETQYF.

The chain couples TRBV30 to TRBJ2-2; 10 bases fit TRBD1. Losses at the gene ends were 3 bases for V and 1 base for J; bases not matched to a gene: 2. Germline CDR1 is GTSNPN and CDR2 is SVGIG (reference sequence). The CDR3 is 15 amino acids. The CDR3 here is CAWSRDRGNTGELFF. CDR3 sequence (DNA): TGTGCCTGGAGCCGGGACAGGGGGAACACCGGGGAGCTGTTTTTT.

This rearrangement joins TRBV7-2 to TRBJ1-2, with D perhaps TRBD1 (5 bases). Germline CDR1 reads SGHTA; CDR2 reads FQGNSA. The CDR3 is 13 amino acids. With 5 bases removed from V and 2 bases from J, the gap between germline ends came to 9 bases. The CDR3, as DNA: TGTGCCAGCAGCAACGACAGAAACTATGGCTACACCTTC. Its translation is CASSNDRNYGYTF. Drawing the rest from reference TRBV7-2 and TRBJ1-2, the complete variable domain is GAGVSQSPSNKVTEKGKDVELRCDPISGHTALYWYRQSLGQGLEFLIYFQGNSAPDKSGLPSDRFSAERTGGSVSTLTIQRTQQEDSAVYLCASSNDRNYGYTFGSGTRLTVV.

The chain uses TRBV29-1 and TRBJ1-2; 7 nucleotides align to TRBD1. The CDR3 spans 16 residues. V was pared by 3 bases and J by 1 base, with 11 bases of the junction left unmatched. Looked up from germline, CDR1 is SQVTM and CDR2 is ANQGSEA. In DNA form, the CDR3 reads TGCAGCGTTGATCGGCCTCGGACAGGCGTTAACTATGGCTACACCTTC. This codes for CSVDRPRTGVNYGYTF.

The chain joins TRBV19 to TRBJ2-3, with TRBD2 matching over 11 bases. J lost 3 bases, V lost 8 bases, and 4 bases had no gene match. Per germline, CDR1 LNHDA and CDR2 SQIVND (reference sequence). The CDR3 extends over 14 amino acids. Written as DNA, the CDR3 is TGTGCCAGTCGAGCTAGCGGGAGGACAGATACGCAGTATTTT. Translated, it gives CASRASGRTDTQYF.

The chain has TRBV6-5 and TRBJ2-2, with D possibly being TRBD1 (5 bases). CDR1 is MNHEY and CDR2 is SVGAGI in the germline V gene. V was cut by 6 bases and J by 2 bases, with 13 bases left in between. The CDR3 totals 15 residues. The CDR3 coding sequence is TGTGCCAGCAGGCCATTTGGGGCTAACACCGGGGAGCTGTTTTTT. It yields the protein CASRPFGANTGELFF.

This clone was counted only a few times. The chain uses TRBV28 and TRBJ2-7, with TRBD2 identical over 10 bases. The germline CDR1 and CDR2 sequences are MDHEN and SYDVKM. V lost 6 bases to trimming and J lost 2 bases; unmatched junction nucleotides: 22. This CDR3 region has 20 residues. In DNA form, the CDR3 reads TGTGCCAGCAGCCCCATGCGTTTGGGGACTAGCGCTAGGTCCACCTACGAGCAGTACGTC. This codes for CASSPMRLGTSARSTYEQYV.

This clone was counted once. The chain recombines TRBV24-1 with TRBJ2-7; D gene uncertain. This CDR3 comprises 15 residues. CDR1 and CDR2 from the germline V gene are KGHDR and SFDVKD. Between the trimmed V and J ends, which lost 0 bases and 7 bases, there was a span of 15 bases. CDR3 DNA sequence: TGTGCCACCAGTGATTTGCTTCGGCCCCTGAGGGAGCAGTACGTC. This gives the protein CATSDLLRPLREQYV.

The CDR3 sequence: CASSRGGGETQYF. In DNA, the CDR3 is TGTGCCAGCAGCCGGGGGGGAGGAGAGACCCAGTACTTC. V and J are TRBV7-6 and TRBJ2-5; TRBD2 agrees at 8 bases. The CDR3 has 13 amino acids. The germline V gene encodes CDR1 SGHVS and CDR2 FNYEAQ. With V trimmed by 5 bases and J by 4 bases, 3 bases remained unmatched.

The chain couples TRBV15 to TRBJ2-1; 9 bases are shared with TRBD1. Per germline, CDR1 LNHNV and CDR2 YYDKDF (reference sequence). V was clipped by 1 base and J by 4 bases; unmatched bases: 8. This CDR3 has 17 residues. CDR3 protein: CATSRGFWGQGYNEQFF. CDR3 sequence (DNA): TGTGCCACCAGCAGAGGGTTTTGGGGACAGGGTTACAATGAGCAGTTCTTC.

V gene TRBV7-2 combines with J gene TRBJ1-3; possible D gene TRBD1, 5 bases. The CDR3 contains 14 residues. Germline CDR1 and CDR2: SGHTA and FQGNSA. Trimming shortened V by 5 bases and J by 3 bases, and 11 bases separated the two germline ends. The DNA of the CDR3 is TGTGCCAGCAGCCCTCGGGGGGTTGGAAACACCATATATTTT. It specifies CASSPRGVGNTIYF.

The J gene is TRBJ2-7, the V gene TRBV7-8, with 7 bases fitting TRBD2. Germline V gene data show CDR1 as SGHVS and CDR2 as FQNEAQ. The CDR3 totals 14 residues. V lost 0 bases and J lost 5; bases outside the gene matches: 4. Here the CDR3 reads CASSLAGGLNEQYV. In DNA, the CDR3 is TGTGCCAGCAGCTTAGCGGGAGGGCTAAACGAGCAGTACGTC.

The rearrangement joins TRBV29-1 to TRBJ2-1; 7 positions agree with TRBD2. After removal of 6 bases from V and 8 bases from J, the junction contained 19 bases not matched to a gene. Germline-derived CDR1 and CDR2 are SQVTM and ANQGSEA. This CDR3 is built from 16 residues. CDR3 coding DNA: TGCAGCGTAGTGGGGGGGGGACTACTCTCCTTGGATGAGCAGTTCTTC. This encodes CSVVGGGLLSLDEQFF.

This chain joins TRBV5-1 and TRBJ2-5, with 14 bases matching TRBD2. V lost 3 bases, J lost 2 bases, and 9 bases stayed unmatched. The CDR3 is made up of 18 amino acids. CDR1 is SGHRS and CDR2 is YFSETQ in the germline V gene. The CDR3 nucleotides read TGCGCCAGCAGCTCTGGACTAGCGGGGGGTAGAACTCAAGAGACCCAGTACTTC. It yields the protein CASSSGLAGGRTQETQYF.

This chain connects TRBV5-1 to TRBJ1-3; 8 bases are shared with TRBD1. Germline lookup yields CDR1 SGHRS and CDR2 YFSETQ. The CDR3 runs 15 residues. Unmatched junction bases numbered 5, after V lost 4 bases and J lost 2 bases. CDR3 in amino acids: CASSLRQGTGNTIYF. In nucleotides, the CDR3 is TGCGCCAGCAGCCTACGACAGGGGACTGGAAACACCATATATTTT.

The rearrangement joins TRBV11-2 to TRBJ1-5; 8 positions agree with TRBD1. The V and J ends lost 2 bases and 5 bases, in that order; junction bases with no gene match: 5. The CDR3 consists of 15 residues. Germline V gene sequence: CDR1 SGHAT, CDR2 FQNNGV. As DNA, the CDR3 is TGTGCCAGCAGCTTAAGAGGGACAGGCGATCAGCCCCAGCATTTT. Translation gives CASSLRGTGDQPQHF.

The genes are TRBV9 and TRBJ1-1; 7 nucleotides match TRBD1. J gave up 0 bases and V 3 bases, and 2 bases lay outside the gene matches. Germline values: CDR1 SGDLS, CDR2 YYNGEE. The CDR3 has 14 amino acids. DNA of the CDR3: TGTGCCAGCAGCGAAGACAGGGTGAACACTGAAGCTTTCTTT. It codes for CASSEDRVNTEAFF. Full variable domain (rest looked up from reference TRBV9 and TRBJ1-1): DSGVTQTPKHLITATGQRVTLRCSPRSGDLSVYWYQQSLDQGLQFLIQYYNGEERAKGNILERFSAQQFPDLHSELNLSSLELGDSALYFCASSEDRVNTEAFFGQGTRLTVV.

J is TRBJ2-1 and V is TRBV6-4, with D possibly TRBD2 on 6 matching bases. Per germline, CDR1 MRHNA and CDR2 SNTAGT. Trimming took 4 bases from V and 4 from J, leaving 11 bases between them. The CDR3 has 14 amino acids. The CDR3 nucleotides are TGTGCCAGCAGTGTTAGTCGGGGGTACAATGAGCAGTTCTTC. Protein product: CASSVSRGYNEQFF.

The rearrangement uses TRBV12-1 and TRBJ2-1; the listed D gene, TRBD2, was not tested against the DNA. TRBV12-1 is classified as a pseudogene. This CDR3 spans 14 amino acids. CDR3 loop: CASSGTSPLNEQFF. The CDR3 nucleotides read TGTGCCAGCAGCGGTACTAGCCCTCTCAATGAGCAGTTCTTC.

The chain joins TRBV21-1 to TRBJ2-1; the table's D call, TRBD2, was not checked against the DNA. TRBV21-1 is a documented pseudogene. The CDR3 sequence is 16 residues long. This CDR3 reads CASSKFPKADYNEQFF. For the CDR3, the DNA is TGTGCCAGCAGCAAGTTCCCAAAAGCCGACTACAATGAGCAGTTCTTC.